This T cell receptor (beta chain) was found in a study of blood T cell repertoires in COVID-19. Repertoires were generated with immunoSEQ multiplex PCR, while TCRdb's copy carries only in-frame clones and drops some. The top ten hold about 0.9% of the sample, which has around 400,000 clones, more than 85% seen once. CDR1 is MNHEY, CDR2 SVGAGI, per germline. With 5 bases clipped from V and 6 bases from J, the junction kept 3 bases outside the gene matches. The CDR3 sequence is 12 residues long. Individuals drawn from about 26 US areas were about 18 to 100 years old. This clone occurred once. The clonotype was recovered from a woman between 40 and 55 years old who had been exposed to COVID-19. The sequenced sample was PBMCs or T cells enriched from blood (not recorded which). The chain has TRBV6-5 and TRBJ1-1; 7 nucleotides match TRBD1. CDR3 loop: CASSHRGSEAFF. Written as DNA, the CDR3 is TGTGCCAGCAGTCACAGGGGATCTGAAGCTTTCTTT.